Below are 12 T cell receptor beta chains sequenced from a single sample in a study of long-term antiretroviral therapy in people with HIV. Version v3.0 of the immunoSEQ assay ran at survey level. The repertoire was sequenced with immunoSEQ multiplex PCR; TCRdb's copy has only in-frame clones and lacks some. The sample shows some 5,000 clones, about 77% of them seen only once. The sequencing here drew on unsorted PBMCs, taken 1.8 years before starting antiretroviral therapy. Receptors originate from a man between 35 and 55 years old with HIV.

The chain has TRBV19 and TRBJ1-5; D not certain. V lost 4 bases, J lost 0 bases, and 4 bases lay in between. The length of the CDR3 is 13 residues. CDR1 and CDR2 (germline): LNHDA, SQIVND (reference sequence). CDR3: CASSTDSNQPQHF. CDR3 bases: TGTGCCAGTAGTACGGATAGCAATCAGCCCCAGCATTTT.

The chain has TRBV15 and TRBJ2-7; 9 bases agree with TRBD2. The germline V gene has CDR1 LNHNV and CDR2 YYDKDF (reference sequence). This CDR3 has 14 amino acids. The V gene end was trimmed by 5 bases and the J gene end by 2 bases; junction bases not matched to a gene: 4. The CDR3 DNA follows: TGTGCCACCAGCCGCCAGCGGGAGGCCTACGAGCAGTACTTC. Translated, it gives CATSRQREAYEQYF.

As DNA, the CDR3 is TGTGCCAGCAGCTCACTACAGGGGGCTTTGTACGAGCAGTACTTC. Translated, it gives CASSSLQGALYEQYF. V is TRBV7-2 and J is TRBJ2-7; 9 positions agree with TRBD1. Germline assignment: CDR1 SGHTA and CDR2 FQGNSA. V lost 4 bases, J lost 4 bases, and 8 bases stayed unmatched. The CDR3 loop spans 15 amino acids.

The V and J genes are TRBV29-1 and TRBJ2-1; 13 bases are a match to TRBD2. Germline values: CDR1 SQVTM, CDR2 ANQGSEA. The V segment lost 6 bases and the J segment 6 bases; nucleotides outside the gene matches: 2. This CDR3 spans 13 amino acids. For the CDR3, the DNA is TGCAGCGTGGGACTAGCGGGGAGCAATGAGCAGTTCTTC. Amino acid sequence: CSVGLAGSNEQFF.

This rearrangement joins TRBV6-5 to TRBJ2-7, with a possible D match to TRBD1 (6 bases). This CDR3 spans 12 amino acids. Germline CDR1 reads MNHEY; CDR2 reads SVGAGI. V was pared by 6 bases and J by 4 bases, with 10 bases between. As DNA, the CDR3 is TGTGCCAGCAGCCTGGACAGATACGAGCAGTACTTC. It is translated as CASSLDRYEQYF.

This chain connects TRBV7-2 to TRBJ2-7; D ambiguous. With 5 bases removed from V and 2 bases from J, the gap between germline ends came to 7 bases. This CDR3 has 12 residues. Germline V gives CDR1 SGHTA, CDR2 FQGNSA. The CDR3 loop reads CASSRRPYEQYF. The CDR3, as DNA: TGTGCCAGCAGCCGTAGGCCCTACGAGCAGTACTTC.

The J gene is TRBJ1-5, the V gene TRBV30; 7 nucleotides line up with TRBD1. This CDR3 has 15 amino acids. Per the germline V gene, CDR1 is GTSNPN and CDR2 is SVGIG (reference sequence). With 0 bases clipped from V and 6 bases from J, the junction kept 8 bases outside the gene matches. The chain's CDR3 is CAWSVRGRGSQPQHF. In DNA, the CDR3 is TGTGCCTGGAGTGTACGCGGCAGGGGGAGTCAGCCCCAGCATTTT.

V gene TRBV10-2 combines with J gene TRBJ2-3; 8 nucleotides match TRBD1. CDR3 length: 16 amino acids. V dropped 7 bases and J dropped 6; count of bases not matched to a gene: 15. Germline V gene lookup returns CDR1 WSHSY and CDR2 SAAADI. This CDR3 reads CASNTPEQGELDTQYF. The CDR3 DNA reads as TGCGCCAGCAATACCCCGGAACAGGGGGAATTGGATACGCAGTATTTT.

This clone was counted a few times. The chain couples TRBV9 to TRBJ1-1; maybe TRBD1 (5 bases). The CDR3 length is 16 residues. CDR1 and CDR2 from the germline V gene are SGDLS and YYNGEE. The V end lost 4 bases, the J end lost 1 base, and 17 bases lay between the germline ends. This chain's CDR3 is CASSNGGFGGNTEAFF. CDR3 DNA sequence: TGTGCCAGCAGCAACGGAGGGTTCGGGGGGAACACTGAAGCTTTCTTT.

The chain couples TRBV4-2 to TRBJ2-6; no definite D call. Germline assignment: CDR1 LGHNA and CDR2 YNFKEQ. The CDR3 has 16 amino acids. Trimming stripped 5 bases from V and 0 bases from J, with 11 bases between. The CDR3 bases are TGTGCCAGCAGCGCCAACACTGGCTCTGGGGCCAACGTCCTGACTTTC. This sequence encodes CASSANTGSGANVLTF.

The chain is built from TRBV13 and TRBJ2-3, with TRBD2 matching over 12 bases. The CDR3 has 14 amino acids. J was trimmed by 9 bases and V by 5 bases; bases with no gene match: 6. The germline CDR1 and CDR2 sequences are PRHDT and FYEKMQ (reference sequence). CDR3 amino acids: CASSPSGRGETQYF. In nucleotides, the CDR3 is TGTGCCAGCAGCCCTAGCGGGAGGGGGGAGACGCAGTATTTT.

The chain employs TRBV30 and TRBJ1-1; no reliable D call. CDR1 is GTSNPN, CDR2 SVGIG, per germline (reference sequence). The CDR3 sequence is 13 residues long. The V end lost 4 bases, the J end lost 0 bases, and 9 bases lay between the germline ends. The CDR3 sequence: CAWMVGLNTEAFF. CDR3 nucleotide sequence: TGTGCCTGGATGGTAGGCTTGAACACTGAAGCTTTCTTT.